This TCR beta chain is from a study of cytomegalovirus exposure and HLA in healthy donors. Study observations and caveats: Later on, an analysis found that several of the most significant clusters appeared to be linked to common viral pathogens, which included parvovirus B19.

The PCR ran on 60 Vbeta and 13 Jbeta primers. Repertoires were generated with immunoSEQ multiplex PCR, while TCRdb's copy carries only in-frame clones and drops some. The sample has over 100,000 clones; 63% are singletons. As concerns this clone: The antigen is unknown.

The V gene's germline CDR1 is LNHDA and CDR2 SQIVND (reference sequence). J lost 10 bases, V lost 1 base, and 0 bases had no gene match. This CDR3 has 13 residues. Material for sequencing was PBMCs. This TCR was sampled from a man aged 35 to 55 in good health and CMV-seropositive. The chain is built from TRBV19 and TRBJ2-1; 11 nucleotides match TRBD2. Here the CDR3 DNA reads TGTGCCAGTAGTATAGGACTAGCGGGGGAGCAGTTCTTC. This encodes CASSIGLAGEQFF.